This entry lists 2 T cell receptor beta chains sequenced from one sample in a study of shared clonotypes between healthy human individuals. Assay: immunoSEQ multiplex PCR; the TCRdb copy retains only in-frame clones and omits some. Found here are about 2.3 million clones, about nine tenths of them singletons; the top ten hold around 0.38%. The sample comprised naive CD4+ T cells from PBMCs. Specified subset: CD45RA+ positively selected. Source of these receptors: a man younger than 35 in good health. Some clones in this sample may be carry-over from other donors' samples.

The gene calls are TRBV19 and TRBJ2-2; no clear D gene. Per germline, CDR1 LNHDA and CDR2 SQIVND (reference sequence). This CDR3 has 14 residues. V gave up 7 bases and J gave up 8 bases, with 17 bases separating them. CDR3 coding DNA: TGTGCCAGTACTACCGGGCCTCCCGGGGGGGAGCTGTTTTTT. As protein: CASTTGPPGGELFF.

This clone appeared a single time. Other DNA sequences in this sample translate to the same CDR3. This rearrangement joins TRBV6-1 to TRBJ1-2, with 7 bases fitting TRBD1. This CDR3 has 14 amino acids. The V gene's germline CDR1 is MNHNS and CDR2 SASEGT. V was pared by 0 bases and J by 4 bases, with 2 bases of the junction left unmatched. The CDR3 sequence: CASSEATGTYGYTF. As DNA, the CDR3 is TGTGCCAGCAGTGAAGCGACAGGGACCTATGGCTACACCTTC.